This TCR beta chain was sequenced for a study of Graves' ophthalmopathy and Graves' hyperthyroidism. To note about this clonotype: Its target is unknown.

Beta-chain TCR CDR3 regions were amplified from RNA transcripts. First-round RT-PCR used HTBI primers; second-round multiplex PCR followed. From the multiplex PCR reads, TCRdb called clonotypes with MiXCR, one entry per CDR3 protein. The table includes hundreds of thousands of distinct CDR3 sequences, about two fifths detected once. CDR1 is SQVTM and CDR2 is ANQGSEA in the germline V gene. Losses at the gene ends were 6 bases for V and 6 bases for J; bases not matched to a gene: 8. The CDR3 is 14 amino acids. Regarding the study as a whole: Discriminating ophthalmopathy from stable hyperthyroidism, a 13-signature model attained a sensitivity of under 90% and a specificity of just under 84%.

This sequence originates from an adult man with Graves' ophthalmopathy. Sequencing was performed on peripheral blood. The rearrangement joins TRBV29-1 to TRBJ1-6; 7 bases map to TRBD1. CDR3 residues: CSVRDSASNSPLHF. In DNA form, the CDR3 reads TGCAGCGTACGGGACAGCGCCAGTAATTCACCCCTCCACTTT. Based on the CDR3 plus reference TRBV29-1 and TRBJ1-6, the full variable domain is SAVISQKPSRDICQRGTSLTIQCQVDSQVTMMFWYRQQPGQSLTLIATANQGSEATYESGFVIDKFPISRPNLTFSTLTVSNMSPEDSSIYLCSVRDSASNSPLHFGNGTRLTVT.